The 12 T cell receptor beta chains given below trace back to one sample, sequenced in a study of CD8 T cells in ankylosing spondylitis. TCRdb passed the 5' RACE reads through MiXCR, listing each CDR3 protein once. The sample holds 300,000 to 400,000 distinct CDR3 sequences, roughly 15% seen once. Specimen: blood, either unsorted or a sorted T cell fraction (not recorded which). All receptors derive from a male donor with ankylosing spondylitis or in good health (not recorded which).

This clonotype was counted between two and nine times. This rearrangement joins TRBV9 to TRBJ2-1; D call uncertain. This CDR3 comprises 12 residues. The germline V gene encodes CDR1 SGDLS and CDR2 YYNGEE. V was clipped by 1 base and J by 10 bases, with 9 bases between them. CDR3 region: CASSVRASEQFF. The CDR3 region has the DNA TGTGCCAGCAGCGTACGGGCGTCGGAGCAGTTCTTC.

This clonotype appeared a few times. The rearrangement uses TRBV4-2 and TRBJ2-3; unclear D gene. The CDR3 runs to 13 residues. Trimming took off 3 bases at V and 2 bases at J, with 6 bases between the two ends. Germline CDR1 reads LGHNA; CDR2 reads YNFKEQ. The CDR3 nucleotides are TGTGCCAGCAGCCAGGGCGACACAGATACGCAGTATTTT. Protein sequence: CASSQGDTDTQYF.

The J gene is TRBJ2-7, the V gene TRBV7-9; D unresolved. V lost 1 base and J lost 7, with 17 bases in between. The germline V gene encodes CDR1 SEHNR and CDR2 FQNEAQ (reference sequence). The CDR3 loop spans 15 amino acids. This chain's CDR3 is CASSLEGIGFTEQYF. The CDR3 region has the DNA TGTGCCAGCAGCTTAGAAGGTATTGGTTTTACGGAGCAGTACTTC.

This clonotype was seen at least ten times. This chain uses TRBV6-5 with TRBJ2-1, with 7 positions matching TRBD1. CDR3 length: 16 residues. The junction had 4 bases not matched to a gene; V was cut back by 2 bases and J by 0 bases. Germline values: CDR1 MNHEY, CDR2 SVGAGI. The chain's CDR3 is CASSYATGSSYNEQFF. The CDR3 region has the DNA TGTGCCAGCAGTTACGCGACAGGGAGCTCCTACAATGAGCAGTTCTTC.

This clonotype was seen a handful of times. The V call is TRBV5-5, the J call TRBJ2-3; 7 nucleotides align to TRBD2. The CDR3 is made up of 13 amino acids. The ends lost 3 bases at V and 4 bases at J; junction bases unmatched: 2. Per germline, CDR1 SGHKS and CDR2 YYEKEE (reference sequence). CDR3 bases: TGTGCCAGCAGCTACGGGGGGTCAGATACGCAGTATTTT. Translation gives CASSYGGSDTQYF.

This clonotype was recorded a few times. CDR3 loop: CASSQAPSYEQYF. CDR3 DNA: TGCGCCAGCAGCCAAGCACCCTCCTACGAGCAGTACTTC. V gene TRBV4-1 combines with J gene TRBJ2-7; no reliable D call. The CDR3 loop spans 13 amino acids. V was shortened by 1 base and J by 0 bases, with 4 bases between the two germline ends. The germline V gene has CDR1 MGHRA and CDR2 YSYEKL.

The V call is TRBV4-1, the J call TRBJ1-4; 7 positions agree with TRBD1. The CDR3 consists of 14 residues. Germline V CDR1 and CDR2: MGHRA, YSYEKL. V dropped 4 bases and J dropped 6; count of bases not matched to a gene: 5. CDR3 bases: TGCGCCAGCAGCCCAACCGGGACAGATGAAAAACTGTTTTTT. Translation gives CASSPTGTDEKLFF.

This clonotype has a count of ten or more. The chain couples TRBV5-5 to TRBJ2-1; 12 bases map to TRBD2. Germline assignment: CDR1 SGHKS and CDR2 YYEKEE (reference sequence). CDR3 length: 17 residues. The J segment lost 3 bases and the V segment lost 4 bases, leaving 8 bases of the junction unmatched. In DNA form, the CDR3 reads TGTGCCAGCAGCCGGACTAGCGGGACCTCCTACTACAATGAGCAGTTCTTC. Protein sequence: CASSRTSGTSYYNEQFF.

The CDR3 nucleotides read TGCGCCAGCAGCCCAAGGACCGCCCGGCAAGGCTACACCTTC. Translating it yields CASSPRTARQGYTF. The rearrangement joins TRBV4-1 to TRBJ1-2; no definite D call. Between the trimmed V and J ends, which lost 4 bases and 8 bases, there was a span of 17 bases. This CDR3 is 14 amino acids long. From germline, CDR1 is MGHRA and CDR2 YSYEKL.

There are a few counts of this clonotype. The chain uses TRBV5-5 and TRBJ2-2; D might be TRBD1 (5 bases). The CDR3 has 14 residues. V was cut by 6 bases and J by 4 bases, with 13 bases left in between. Germline CDR1 is SGHKS and CDR2 is YYEKEE (reference sequence). CDR3 bases: TGTGCCAGCATTGTTACAGGCCCCACCGGGGAGCTGTTTTTT. It specifies CASIVTGPTGELFF.

Ten or more counts support this clonotype. The chain has TRBV7-2 and TRBJ2-1, with TRBD2 matching over 13 bases. Germline-derived CDR1 and CDR2 are SGHTA and FQGNSA. The CDR3 has 14 residues. Losses at the gene ends were 5 bases for V and 7 bases for J; bases not matched to a gene: 2. The CDR3 DNA sequence: TGTGCCAGCAGCACGGGACTAGCGGGGAATGAGCAGTTCTTC. Amino acid sequence: CASSTGLAGNEQFF.

This clonotype was counted at least ten times. This chain uses TRBV5-1 with TRBJ1-1; D is unclear. Per germline, CDR1 SGHRS and CDR2 YFSETQ. CDR3 size: 12 residues. The ends were cut back, 7 bases at V and 4 bases at J, with 11 bases in the middle. The CDR3 DNA reads as TGCGCCAGCTTTATAACTAGCACTGAAGCTTTCTTT. The encoded protein is CASFITSTEAFF. Full variable domain (remainder filled in from reference TRBV5-1 and TRBJ1-1): KAGVTQTPRYLIKTRGQQVTLSCSPISGHRSVSWYQQTPGQGLQFLFEYFSETQRNKGNFPGRFSGRQFSNSRSEMNVSTLELGDSALYLCASFITSTEAFFGQGTRLTVV.